Listed below are T cell receptor beta chains from one sample, sequenced in a study of cytotoxic CD8 clonotypes in ibrutinib-treated CLL. Only in-frame clones appear in the TCRdb table, and some are missing; sequencing was by immunoSEQ multiplex PCR. The sample contains more than 200,000 clones, less than 75% of which appear only once. The sequencing used PBMCs, collected after 24 months of ibrutinib treatment. The receptors were gathered from a human donor with chronic lymphocytic leukemia. CDR3s include the opening cysteine and the closing phenylalanine or tryptophan. The order of the fields is CDR3 protein, CDR3 DNA, J gene, clone size, V gene, D gene. A D gene is named only where the DNA matches it firmly. Expanded clones get a size class; other rows say once, few or many, or leave the size out.

CDR3aa: CASSQETTYYNEQFF
CDR3nt: TGCGCCAGCAGCCAAGAAACTACTTACTACAATGAGCAGTTCTTC
j_gene: TRBJ2-1
abundance: .
v_gene: TRBV4-3
d_gene: .

CDR3aa: CASSSAGGINYGYTF
CDR3nt: TGTGCCAGTAGTTCGGCAGGGGGCATTAACTATGGCTACACCTTC
j_gene: TRBJ1-2
abundance: .
v_gene: TRBV19
d_gene: TRBD1

CDR3aa: CASSLSLYNEQFF
CDR3nt: TGTGCCAGCAGCTTATCATTGTACAATGAGCAGTTCTTC
j_gene: TRBJ2-1
abundance: once
v_gene: TRBV7-2
d_gene: .

CDR3aa: CSVVSHITGELFF
CDR3nt: TGCAGCGTTGTCTCACATATCACCGGGGAGCTGTTTTTT
j_gene: TRBJ2-2
abundance: .
v_gene: TRBV29-1
d_gene: .

CDR3aa: CASSLGGSKNTGELFF
CDR3nt: TGTGCCAGCAGCTTAGGTGGGAGTAAGAACACCGGGGAGCTGTTTTTT
j_gene: TRBJ2-2
abundance: .
v_gene: TRBV11-2
d_gene: .

CDR3aa: CASSLAGLVEPQHF
CDR3nt: TGTGCCAGCAGCTTGGCGGGGCTCGTTGAGCCCCAGCATTTT
j_gene: TRBJ1-5
abundance: .
v_gene: TRBV5-6
d_gene: .

CDR3aa: CASSPGTVEQYF
CDR3nt: TGTGCCAGCAGCCCGGGGACAGTCGAGCAGTACTTC
j_gene: TRBJ2-7
abundance: .
v_gene: TRBV7-2
d_gene: TRBD1

CDR3aa: CASSDRYTYEQYF
CDR3nt: TGTGCCAGCAGTGATCGATACACCTACGAGCAGTACTTC
j_gene: TRBJ2-7
abundance: once
v_gene: TRBV2
d_gene: .

CDR3aa: CASSFLTLVGELFF
CDR3nt: TGTGCCAGCAGCTTTTTAACTCTTGTCGGGGAGCTGTTTTTT
j_gene: TRBJ2-2
abundance: .
v_gene: TRBV7-9
d_gene: .

CDR3aa: CASSKELGVPYNEQFF
CDR3nt: TGTGCCAGCAGCAAAGAACTCGGGGTGCCTTACAATGAGCAGTTCTTC
j_gene: TRBJ2-1
abundance: .
v_gene: TRBV21-1
d_gene: .

CDR3aa: CASSVDGGPTDTQYF
CDR3nt: TGTGCCAGCAGCGTAGACGGGGGGCCCACAGATACGCAGTATTTT
j_gene: TRBJ2-3
abundance: .
v_gene: TRBV9
d_gene: .

CDR3aa: CASREGSENSNQPQHF
CDR3nt: TGCGCCAGCAGAGAGGGTTCGGAGAATAGCAATCAGCCCCAGCATTTT
j_gene: TRBJ1-5
abundance: .
v_gene: TRBV5-1
d_gene: .

CDR3aa: CASSSSGVKQPQHF
CDR3nt: TGTGCCAGCAGCTCGAGCGGGGTCAAACAGCCCCAGCATTTT
j_gene: TRBJ1-5
abundance: .
v_gene: TRBV5-8
d_gene: .

CDR3aa: CASSPGTSAYEQYF
CDR3nt: TGTGCCAGCTCACCCGGGACTAGCGCCTACGAGCAGTACTTC
j_gene: TRBJ2-7
abundance: few
v_gene: TRBV18
d_gene: TRBD2

CDR3aa: CASSVRAAPGTGELFF
CDR3nt: TGTGCCAGCAGCGTAAGAGCGGCCCCTGGGACCGGGGAGCTGTTTTTT
j_gene: TRBJ2-2
abundance: .
v_gene: TRBV9
d_gene: .

CDR3aa: CASSPPGGGKQFF
CDR3nt: TGTGCCAGCAGCCCCCCTGGAGGGGGCAAGCAGTTCTTC
j_gene: TRBJ2-1
abundance: .
v_gene: TRBV14
d_gene: .

CDR3aa: CASSVGLAMFDEQYF
CDR3nt: TGTGCCAGCAGCGTAGGTCTAGCTATGTTTGACGAGCAGTACTTC
j_gene: TRBJ2-7
abundance: .
v_gene: TRBV9
d_gene: .

CDR3aa: CASSPTASHEKLFF
CDR3nt: TGTGCCAGCAGTCCGACGGCTTCGCATGAAAAACTGTTTTTT
j_gene: TRBJ1-4
abundance: once
v_gene: TRBV2
d_gene: .

CDR3aa: CASSLWARAREQYF
CDR3nt: TGTGCCAGCAGTTTATGGGCCAGGGCGCGCGAGCAGTACTTC
j_gene: TRBJ2-7
abundance: .
v_gene: TRBV27
d_gene: .

CDR3aa: CASSLMTGANEKLFF
CDR3nt: TGTGCCAGCAGCTTGATGACAGGGGCTAATGAAAAACTGTTTTTT
j_gene: TRBJ1-4
abundance: .
v_gene: TRBV7-2
d_gene: TRBD1

CDR3aa: CSVAGTGVEKLFF
CDR3nt: TGCAGCGTTGCCGGGACAGGGGTTGAAAAACTGTTTTTT
j_gene: TRBJ1-4
abundance: .
v_gene: TRBV29-1
d_gene: TRBD1

CDR3aa: CASSSLAGGTTDTQYF
CDR3nt: TGTGCCAGCAGTTCCCTAGCGGGGGGAACCACAGATACGCAGTATTTT
j_gene: TRBJ2-3
abundance: few
v_gene: TRBV28
d_gene: TRBD2

CDR3aa: CASSRDRGFTEAFF
CDR3nt: TGTGCCAGCAGCCGGGACAGAGGGTTCACTGAAGCTTTCTTT
j_gene: TRBJ1-1
abundance: few
v_gene: TRBV25-1
d_gene: TRBD1

CDR3aa: CASSYIGANVLTF
CDR3nt: TGTGCCAGCAGTTACATTGGGGCCAACGTCCTGACTTTC
j_gene: TRBJ2-6
abundance: .
v_gene: TRBV6-5
d_gene: .

CDR3aa: CASSQDGATGELFF
CDR3nt: TGCGCCAGCAGCCAAGACGGAGCGACCGGGGAGCTGTTTTTT
j_gene: TRBJ2-2
abundance: .
v_gene: TRBV4-3
d_gene: .

CDR3aa: CATSRASWSSGSGEQFF
CDR3nt: TGTGCCACCAGCAGAGCCTCCTGGTCTAGCGGGAGTGGTGAGCAGTTCTTC
j_gene: TRBJ2-1
abundance: few
v_gene: TRBV15
d_gene: TRBD2

CDR3aa: CASRTSVNEQFF
CDR3nt: TGTGCCAGCCGGACTAGCGTGAATGAGCAGTTCTTC
j_gene: TRBJ2-1
abundance: few
v_gene: TRBV27
d_gene: TRBD2

CDR3aa: CASSYSPAYEQYF
CDR3nt: TGTGCCAGCAGTTACTCGCCAGCCTACGAGCAGTACTTC
j_gene: TRBJ2-7
abundance: .
v_gene: TRBV6-5
d_gene: .

CDR3aa: CASSVALSGEQYF
CDR3nt: TGTGCCAGCAGCGTAGCGCTCTCAGGCGAGCAGTACTTC
j_gene: TRBJ2-7
abundance: .
v_gene: TRBV9
d_gene: .

CDR3aa: CASSERLVSPNEQFF
CDR3nt: TGTGCCAGCAGTGAAAGGCTGGTTAGTCCGAATGAGCAGTTCTTC
j_gene: TRBJ2-1
abundance: .
v_gene: TRBV2
d_gene: .

CDR3aa: CASSFNTDTQYF
CDR3nt: TGCGCCAGCAGCTTTAACACAGATACGCAGTATTTT
j_gene: TRBJ2-3
abundance: .
v_gene: TRBV5-1
d_gene: .

CDR3aa: CASSVGQGMNTEAFF
CDR3nt: TGTGCCAGCAGCGTAGGCCAGGGAATGAACACTGAAGCTTTCTTT
j_gene: TRBJ1-1
abundance: .
v_gene: TRBV9
d_gene: .

CDR3aa: CASSIGQGTYEQYF
CDR3nt: TGTGCCAGCAGTATCGGGCAGGGGACCTACGAGCAGTACTTC
j_gene: TRBJ2-7
abundance: .
v_gene: TRBV9
d_gene: .

CDR3aa: CASSSRQGYGYTF
CDR3nt: TGTGCCAGCAGTTCCAGACAGGGCTATGGCTACACCTTC
j_gene: TRBJ1-2
abundance: .
v_gene: TRBV28
d_gene: TRBD1

CDR3aa: CASSQGQVTDTQYF
CDR3nt: TGCGCCAGCAGCCAGGGACAGGTTACAGATACGCAGTATTTT
j_gene: TRBJ2-3
abundance: .
v_gene: TRBV4-3
d_gene: TRBD1

CDR3aa: CASSYAYEQYF
CDR3nt: TGTGCCAGCTCTTATGCCTACGAGCAGTACTTC
j_gene: TRBJ2-7
abundance: .
v_gene: TRBV18
d_gene: .

CDR3aa: CASRQGAEAFF
CDR3nt: TGTGCCAGCAGGCAGGGGGCGGAAGCTTTCTTT
j_gene: TRBJ1-1
abundance: .
v_gene: TRBV7-2
d_gene: TRBD1

CDR3aa: CASSYGGSPTYEQYF
CDR3nt: TGTGCCAGCAGTTACGGAGGGAGCCCCACCTACGAGCAGTACTTC
j_gene: TRBJ2-7
abundance: .
v_gene: TRBV6-5
d_gene: .

CDR3aa: CASSEGTGPHEQYF
CDR3nt: TGCGCCAGCAGTGAGGGGACAGGGCCCCACGAGCAGTACTTC
j_gene: TRBJ2-7
abundance: .
v_gene: TRBV10-2
d_gene: TRBD1

CDR3aa: CASSSPPTDTQYF
CDR3nt: TGCGCCAGCAGCTCGCCCCCCACAGATACGCAGTATTTT
j_gene: TRBJ2-3
abundance: .
v_gene: TRBV5-1
d_gene: .

CDR3aa: CASSVDPGSNQPQHF
CDR3nt: TGTGCCAGCAGCGTAGATCCCGGTAGCAATCAGCCCCAGCATTTT
j_gene: TRBJ1-5
abundance: .
v_gene: TRBV9
d_gene: .

CDR3aa: CASRRAIQETQYF
CDR3nt: TGTGCCAGCAGAAGGGCCATTCAAGAGACCCAGTACTTC
j_gene: TRBJ2-5
abundance: few
v_gene: TRBV6-1
d_gene: .

CDR3aa: CATSRDLTRQPNEKLFF
CDR3nt: TGTGCCACCAGCAGAGATTTAACGAGGCAGCCTAATGAAAAACTGTTTTTT
j_gene: TRBJ1-4
abundance: .
v_gene: TRBV15
d_gene: .

CDR3aa: CASSLGETQYF
CDR3nt: TGTGCCAGCAGTTTAGGAGAGACCCAGTACTTC
j_gene: TRBJ2-5
abundance: .
v_gene: TRBV27
d_gene: .